This entry lists 32 T cell receptor beta chains sequenced from one sample in a study of blood T cell repertoires in COVID-19 (dated by TCRdb to the early 2020s). The library was generated by the immunoSEQ multiplex PCR assay. The immuneACCESS repertoire file appears here via TCRdb, limited to in-frame rearrangements. These files lack a portion of the clones; in checked studies, under half of the deficit traces to unresolved V genes, and the cause of the others is not known. The sample profile shows tens of thousands of clones; over 70% of them were found once. Approximately 6.3% of the sample comes from the top ten. Sequencing input: peripheral blood. The receptor set was obtained from a man aged 45 to 65 with active COVID-19.

The gene calls are TRBV7-3 and TRBJ1-1, with no clear D. Trimming removed 7 bases at V and 4 bases at J, with 19 bases between. Germline CDR1 is SGHTA and CDR2 is FQGTGA. This CDR3 region has 15 residues. The DNA of the CDR3 is TGTGCCAGCACCTCCCTCGACTATCTGGGCACTGAAGCTTTCTTT. Its translation is CASTSLDYLGTEAFF.

The chain couples TRBV27 to TRBJ1-6; unclear D gene. The germline V and J ends were trimmed by 4 bases and 7 bases, with 14 bases remaining between them. Germline V gene data show CDR1 as MNHEY and CDR2 as SMNVEV (reference sequence). The CDR3 covers 15 residues. In nucleotides, the CDR3 is TGTGCCAGCAGTTCTCAGGAGGGTCGAAATTCACCCCTCCACTTT. This encodes CASSSQEGRNSPLHF.

This clone was detected only a few times. The V and J genes are TRBV2 and TRBJ1-3; the match to TRBD1 covers 7 bases. The CDR3 length is 16 residues. The V segment lost 2 bases and the J segment 2 bases; nucleotides outside the gene matches: 6. Germline loops: CDR1 SNHLY, CDR2 FYNNEI. The CDR3 spells CASSEMATGTGNTIYF. The CDR3 DNA sequence: TGTGCCAGCAGTGAAATGGCGACAGGGACTGGAAACACCATATATTTT.

This clone was found once. The chain has TRBV19 and TRBJ2-5; 7 nucleotides align to TRBD2. Germline CDR1 LNHDA, CDR2 SQIVND (reference sequence). The CDR3 extends over 15 amino acids. V lost 8 bases to trimming and J lost 0 bases; unmatched junction nucleotides: 9. Here the CDR3 reads CASGTSDQYQETQYF. The CDR3 DNA reads TGTGCCAGTGGAACTAGCGACCAGTACCAAGAGACCCAGTACTTC.

This chain joins TRBV4-2 and TRBJ2-7, with D tentatively TRBD2 (6 bases). Germline assignment: CDR1 LGHNA and CDR2 YNFKEQ. The CDR3 runs to 16 residues. Trimming stripped 3 bases from V and 5 bases from J, with 20 bases between. The CDR3 loop reads CASSQAVGGSIDEQYF. DNA for the CDR3: TGTGCCAGCAGCCAGGCCGTCGGGGGTTCAATAGACGAGCAGTACTTC.

The J gene is TRBJ1-4, the V gene TRBV9; 8 nucleotides line up with TRBD1. The V gene's germline CDR1 is SGDLS and CDR2 YYNGEE. This CDR3 has 20 amino acids. The V and J ends lost 0 bases and 3 bases, in that order; junction bases with no gene match: 16. CDR3 protein: CASSVAPSGTGGGPNEKLFF. The CDR3 DNA follows: TGTGCCAGCAGCGTAGCGCCCTCGGGGACAGGTGGGGGGCCTAATGAAAAACTGTTTTTT.

The V gene is TRBV24-1, the J gene TRBJ2-1, with 14 bases identical to TRBD2. This CDR3 spans 20 amino acids. CDR1 is KGHDR, CDR2 SFDVKD, per germline. Trimming removed 5 bases from V and 4 bases from J; junction bases left unmatched: 15. This chain's CDR3 is CATSAKAPGLAGVGYNEQFF. The CDR3 coding sequence is TGTGCCACCAGTGCGAAGGCACCGGGACTAGCGGGAGTGGGGTACAATGAGCAGTTCTTC.

The CDR3 here is CASSLGRLAGGGGELFF. CDR3 in DNA: TGTGCCAGCAGCTTAGGGCGACTAGCGGGAGGCGGCGGGGAGCTGTTTTTT. The V call is TRBV11-2, the J call TRBJ2-2; 13 positions agree with TRBD2. The CDR3 covers 17 residues. Germline V gene data show CDR1 as SGHAT and CDR2 as FQNNGV. With V trimmed by 1 base and J by 7 bases, 6 bases remained unmatched.

This chain connects TRBV30 to TRBJ2-4; D may be TRBD2 (5 bases). In germline, CDR1 is GTSNPN, CDR2 SVGIG (reference sequence). The CDR3 sequence is 15 residues long. The V gene lost 4 bases and the J gene lost 0 bases, with 13 bases spanning the gap. In nucleotides, the CDR3 is TGTGCCTGGACTCCTGGCGGGCCAGCCAAAAACATTCAGTACTTC. It is translated as CAWTPGGPAKNIQYF.

The genes are TRBV25-1 and TRBJ1-3, with TRBD1 identical over 7 bases. CDR3 length: 17 amino acids. V was clipped by 4 bases and J by 1 base; unmatched bases: 10. The germline V gene encodes CDR1 MGHDK and CDR2 SYGVNS. The CDR3 coding sequence is TGTGCCAGCAGTGGACCCGGGACAGAGTATTCTGGAAACACCATATATTTT. Translating gives CASSGPGTEYSGNTIYF.

The rearrangement uses TRBV5-6 and TRBJ2-3, with D maybe TRBD1 (6 bases). The germline CDR1 and CDR2 sequences are SGHDT and YYEEEE. The CDR3 is made up of 15 amino acids. V was trimmed by 1 base and J by 3 bases, leaving 12 bases between them. The CDR3 bases are TGTGCCAGCAGCTTGATTGATACAGGGACAGATACGCAGTATTTT. Translating it yields CASSLIDTGTDTQYF.

V gene TRBV6-5 combines with J gene TRBJ1-5; no clear D. The CDR3 consists of 14 residues. The V and J ends lost 7 bases and 0 bases respectively, with 10 bases between them. Germline assignment: CDR1 MNHEY and CDR2 SVGAGI. The CDR3 region has the DNA TGTGCCAGCATCCCCTACGCTAGCAATCAGCCCCAGCATTTT. Protein sequence: CASIPYASNQPQHF.

The genes are TRBV20-1 and TRBJ1-2; no definite D call. Germline V gives CDR1 DFQATT, CDR2 SNEGSKA (reference sequence). The CDR3 has 8 residues. DNA of the CDR3: TGCAGCCTCAGTGGCTACACCTTC. It specifies CSLSGYTF.

The chain has TRBV4-1 and TRBJ2-7, with 11 bases identical to TRBD1. This CDR3 region has 17 residues. V was clipped by 0 bases and J by 6 bases; unmatched bases: 10. Germline CDR1 MGHRA, CDR2 YSYEKL. The CDR3 DNA is TGCGCCAGCAGCCAAGAACGGACAGGGGGCGCGACCGGCGAGCAGTACTTC. This codes for CASSQERTGGATGEQYF.

In its sample, this clone was seen a few times. The genes are TRBV30 and TRBJ1-2; 10 bases align to TRBD1. The CDR3 is made up of 16 amino acids. Germline lookup yields CDR1 GTSNPN and CDR2 SVGIG (reference sequence). The ends lost 0 bases at V and 4 bases at J; junction bases unmatched: 8. CDR3 amino acids: CAWSVERTGGTYGYTF. The CDR3 bases are TGTGCCTGGAGTGTCGAAAGGACAGGGGGAACCTATGGCTACACCTTC. The variable domain in full, with the rest retrieved from reference TRBV30 and TRBJ1-2, is SQTIHQWPATLVQPVGSPLSLECTVEGTSNPNLYWYRQAAGRGLQLLFYSVGIGQISSEVPQNLSASRPQDRQFILSSKKLLLSDSGFYLCAWSVERTGGTYGYTFGSGTRLTVV.

J is TRBJ2-5 and V is TRBV9, with 8 bases identical to TRBD2. The trim removed 0 bases at V and 4 bases at J, leaving 11 bases unmatched. This CDR3 has 17 amino acids. The germline V gene encodes CDR1 SGDLS and CDR2 YYNGEE. The CDR3 DNA reads TGTGCCAGCAGCGTAGGAGCGGGAGCGCCGGGGGGAGAGACCCAGTACTTC. Translated, it gives CASSVGAGAPGGETQYF.

This sequence joins TRBV14 and TRBJ1-2; D is uncertain. CDR3 size: 16 residues. V shed 0 bases and J shed 8 bases, with 19 bases lying between them. Per germline, CDR1 SGHDN and CDR2 FVKESK. CDR3 coding DNA: TGTGCCAGCAGCCAAGATTGGGGAGGGTCAGAAAAAGGCTACACCTTC. Its translation: CASSQDWGGSEKGYTF.

The CDR3 sequence: CASSPRGTGGTEAFF. CDR3 nucleotides: TGTGCCAGCTCACCGAGAGGGACAGGGGGCACTGAAGCTTTCTTT. The V gene is TRBV18, the J gene TRBJ1-1, with 11 bases that match TRBD1. J gave up 4 bases and V 3 bases, and 4 bases lay outside the gene matches. The CDR3 is made up of 15 amino acids. Germline V gives CDR1 KGHSH, CDR2 LQKENI.

The chain uses TRBV6-2 or TRBV6-3 and TRBJ2-7; tentatively, D is TRBD1 (6 bases). Between the trimmed V and J ends, which lost 6 bases and 0 bases, there was a span of 12 bases. Germline loops: CDR1 MNHEY, CDR2 SVGEGT. CDR3 length: 14 residues. This CDR3 reads CASSSPDSSYEQYF. In DNA form, the CDR3 reads TGTGCCAGCAGCTCACCGGACAGCTCCTACGAGCAGTACTTC.

This chain joins TRBV5-5 and TRBJ1-1; D remains unclear. The germline V gene has CDR1 SGHKS and CDR2 YYEKEE (reference sequence). CDR3 length: 15 amino acids. V lost 2 bases to trimming and J lost 4 bases, with 15 bases between them. As DNA, the CDR3 is TGTGCCAGCAGCTTCTTATTTGGGGAGTCCACTGAAGCTTTCTTT. As protein: CASSFLFGESTEAFF. Full variable domain (rest looked up from reference TRBV5-5 and TRBJ1-1): DAGVTQSPTHLIKTRGQQVTLRCSPISGHKSVSWYQQVLGQGPQFIFQYYEKEERGRGNFPDRFSARQFPNYSSELNVNALLLGDSALYLCASSFLFGESTEAFFGQGTRLTVV.

V is TRBV4-3 and J is TRBJ1-2, with TRBD1 identical over 10 bases. V was pared by 0 bases and J by 4 bases, with 11 bases of the junction left unmatched. Germline CDR1 is LGHNA and CDR2 is YSLEER. The CDR3 is 18 residues long. The CDR3 coding sequence is TGCGCCAGCAGCCAAGATTTGGGACAGGGGCCGCCAATCTATGGCTACACCTTC. Translated, it gives CASSQDLGQGPPIYGYTF.

The V gene is TRBV27, the J gene TRBJ2-2; 7 positions agree with TRBD2. With V trimmed by 6 bases and J by 2 bases, 9 bases remained unmatched. This CDR3 is built from 16 residues. Germline assignment: CDR1 MNHEY and CDR2 SMNVEV (reference sequence). The CDR3, as DNA: TGTGCCAGCAGCCCCTTCGGGGGGAGTAACACCGGGGAGCTGTTTTTT. Amino acid sequence: CASSPFGGSNTGELFF.

This clone is large. The V and J genes are TRBV24-1 and TRBJ1-2; possibly TRBD1 for D (5 bases). V was shortened by 3 bases and J by 5 bases, with 15 bases between the two germline ends. The V gene's germline CDR1 is KGHDR and CDR2 SFDVKD. The CDR3 covers 15 residues. The CDR3 DNA reads as TGTGCCACCAGTGATACCAGGGCGAGTCCTTATGGCTACACCTTC. It is translated as CATSDTRASPYGYTF.

This clone has more than one count but fewer than ten. The genes are TRBV28 and TRBJ1-3, with TRBD1 as a possible D gene (5 bases). The CDR3 spans 18 residues. V gave up 2 bases and J gave up 3 bases, with 20 bases separating them. Germline V gene lookup returns CDR1 MDHEN and CDR2 SYDVKM. The CDR3 loop is CASSLKSWGLLNGNTIYF. The CDR3 bases are TGTGCCAGCAGTTTAAAAAGCTGGGGCCTCCTAAATGGAAACACCATATATTTT.

This clone was seen more than once but under ten times. J is TRBJ1-2 and V is TRBV6-5; D gene uncertain. CDR3 length: 12 residues. V was cut by 6 bases and J by 4 bases, with 9 bases left in between. CDR1 and CDR2 from the germline V gene are MNHEY and SVGAGI. CDR3 in DNA: TGTGCCAGCAGCAACGGCGGCTATGGCTACACCTTC. Translation: CASSNGGYGYTF.

This chain uses TRBV4-1 with TRBJ2-7; D is possibly TRBD1 (5 bases). V lost 3 bases and J 2 bases, leaving 14 bases between the germline ends. CDR3 length: 15 residues. Per germline, CDR1 MGHRA and CDR2 YSYEKL. For the CDR3, the DNA is TGCGCCAGCAGCCAGGGGATCAGGGCGCCCTACGAGCAGTACTTC. It translates to CASSQGIRAPYEQYF.

This clone appeared a few times. The chain employs TRBV7-9 and TRBJ1-1; D might be TRBD1 (6 bases). The CDR3 length is 12 residues. V was clipped by 5 bases and J by 7 bases, with 11 bases between them. Germline V gives CDR1 SEHNR, CDR2 FQNEAQ (reference sequence). CDR3: CASSLTGREAFF. The CDR3 region has the DNA TGTGCCAGCAGCCTGACAGGACGTGAAGCTTTCTTT.

This sequence joins TRBV1 and TRBJ2-3; the table's TRBD2 call for D was not verified on the DNA. TRBV1 is a pseudogene. The CDR3 covers 13 residues. The CDR3 DNA is TGCACCAGCAGACTAGCGGGGACAGATACGCAGTATTTT. As protein: CTSRLAGTDTQYF.

This sequence joins TRBV19 and TRBJ2-1; weak D call: TRBD2 (6 bases). V lost 3 bases, J lost 6 bases, and 9 bases lay in between. The V gene's germline CDR1 is LNHDA and CDR2 SQIVND (reference sequence). This CDR3 contains 13 residues. CDR3 nucleotide sequence: TGTGCCAGTAGTATCTGGCGGGGCAATGAGCAGTTCTTC. Protein product: CASSIWRGNEQFF.

This sequence joins TRBV4-1 and TRBJ2-1, with 10 bases fitting TRBD2. The junction had 8 bases not matched to a gene; V was cut back by 0 bases and J by 9 bases. Germline V gives CDR1 MGHRA, CDR2 YSYEKL. The CDR3 sequence is 16 residues long. CDR3 protein: CASSQEERGGRSEQFF. The CDR3 nucleotides are TGCGCCAGCAGCCAAGAAGAGCGGGGGGGTCGAAGTGAGCAGTTCTTC.

The CDR3 reads CASSPRLEPPEAFF. The CDR3 nucleotides are TGTGCCAGCAGCCCCCGACTTGAGCCCCCCGAAGCTTTCTTT. The chain joins TRBV7-9 to TRBJ1-1; D remains unclear. Germline V lookup: CDR1 SEHNR, CDR2 FQNEAQ (reference sequence). Trimming took off 5 bases at V and 8 bases at J, with 18 bases between the two ends. The CDR3 runs 14 residues.

This rearrangement joins TRBV21-1 to TRBJ2-3; TRBD2 reflects the table's D call only, with no check against the DNA. TRBV21-1 is flagged as a pseudogene. CDR3 size: 19 residues. CDR3 protein: CASSNTSGGAGCDTDTQYF. CDR3 in DNA: TGTGCCAGCAGCAACACTAGCGGGGGGGCCGGTTGCGATACAGATACGCAGTATTTT.